One and the same sample provided the 3 T cell receptor beta chains below, sequenced in a study of OX40 agonist ivuxolimab in advanced cancers. Library creation used the immunoSEQ multiplex PCR assay. The source is immuneACCESS, and TCRdb retained only in-frame sequences with V and J called. Part of the clones is not carried over; for the studies checked, unresolved V genes explain less than half of this, and the remainder is unexplained. The sample profile shows tens of thousands of clones; 89% of them were found once. Around 0.4% of the sample is in the top ten clones. Sequencing was performed on CD4+ or CD8+ T cells sorted from blood, taken in a trial of the OX40 agonist ivuxolimab. These receptors were obtained from an adult with an advanced solid tumor such as melanoma, head and neck, liver or kidney cancer.

The rearrangement uses TRBV4-3 and TRBJ2-7; maybe TRBD1 (6 bases). V gave up 2 bases and J gave up 0 bases, with 11 bases separating them. Germline V CDR1 and CDR2: LGHNA, YSLEER. The CDR3 is 15 amino acids. CDR3 sequence reads: CASSQSTGSSYEQYF. The CDR3 nucleotides are TGCGCCAGCAGCCAATCGACAGGTAGCTCCTACGAGCAGTACTTC.

V and J are TRBV27 and TRBJ2-6; no clear D. The CDR3 is 16 amino acids. Looked up from germline, CDR1 is MNHEY and CDR2 is SMNVEV (reference sequence). Deletions cut 6 bases from V and 1 base from J, with 13 bases between. In nucleotides, the CDR3 is TGTGCCAGCAGGCCCCCAACAAAATCTGGGGCCAACGTCCTGACTTTC. It yields the protein CASRPPTKSGANVLTF.

The chain is built from TRBV7-6 and TRBJ2-1, with a tentative D call TRBD1 (6 bases). Germline V gene lookup returns CDR1 SGHVS and CDR2 FNYEAQ. V lost 6 bases to trimming and J lost 0 bases, with 18 bases between them. The CDR3 has 17 residues. The DNA of the CDR3 is TGTGCCAGCAGTCTGGGAACAGGGCGCAGCTCCTACAATGAGCAGTTCTTC. Protein: CASSLGTGRSSYNEQFF.